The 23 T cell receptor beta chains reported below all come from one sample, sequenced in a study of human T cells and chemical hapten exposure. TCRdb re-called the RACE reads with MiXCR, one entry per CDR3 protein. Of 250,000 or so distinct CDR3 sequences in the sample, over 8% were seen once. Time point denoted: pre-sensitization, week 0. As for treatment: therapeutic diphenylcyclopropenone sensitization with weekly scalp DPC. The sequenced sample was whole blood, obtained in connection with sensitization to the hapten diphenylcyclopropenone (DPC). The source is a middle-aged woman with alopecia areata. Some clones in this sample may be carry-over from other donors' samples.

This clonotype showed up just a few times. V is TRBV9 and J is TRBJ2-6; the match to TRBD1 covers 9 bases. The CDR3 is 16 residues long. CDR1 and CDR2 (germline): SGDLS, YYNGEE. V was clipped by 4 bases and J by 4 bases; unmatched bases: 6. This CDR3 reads CASSKQGAEGANVLTF. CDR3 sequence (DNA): TGTGCCAGCAGCAAACAGGGGGCGGAAGGGGCCAACGTCCTGACTTTC.

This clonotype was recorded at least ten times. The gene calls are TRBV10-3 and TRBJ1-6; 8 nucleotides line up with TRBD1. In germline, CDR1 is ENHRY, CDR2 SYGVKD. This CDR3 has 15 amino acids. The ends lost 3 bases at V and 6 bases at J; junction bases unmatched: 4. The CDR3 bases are TGTGCCATCAGTGATGGGACAGGCGTTAATTCACCCCTCCACTTT. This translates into CAISDGTGVNSPLHF.

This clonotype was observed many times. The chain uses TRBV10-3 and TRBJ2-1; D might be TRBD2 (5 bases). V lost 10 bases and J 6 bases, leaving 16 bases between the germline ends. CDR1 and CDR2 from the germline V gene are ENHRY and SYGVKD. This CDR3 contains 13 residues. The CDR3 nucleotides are TGTGCCAGCCACCCCGGGAACTTCAATGAGCAGTTCTTC. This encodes CASHPGNFNEQFF.

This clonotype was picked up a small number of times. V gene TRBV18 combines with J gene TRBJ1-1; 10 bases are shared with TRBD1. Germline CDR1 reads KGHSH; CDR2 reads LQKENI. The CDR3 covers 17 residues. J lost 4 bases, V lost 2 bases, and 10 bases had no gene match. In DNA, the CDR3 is TGTGCCAGCTCACCAATAATGGGGACAGGGGCGTCCACTGAAGCTTTCTTT. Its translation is CASSPIMGTGASTEAFF.

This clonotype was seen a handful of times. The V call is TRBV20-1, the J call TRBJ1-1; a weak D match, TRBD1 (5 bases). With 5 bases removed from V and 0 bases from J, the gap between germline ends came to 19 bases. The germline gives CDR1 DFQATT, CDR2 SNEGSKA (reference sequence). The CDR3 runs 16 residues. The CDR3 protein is CSAGDPRLGLNTEAFF. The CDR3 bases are TGCAGTGCTGGGGACCCCCGGTTAGGTTTGAACACTGAAGCTTTCTTT.

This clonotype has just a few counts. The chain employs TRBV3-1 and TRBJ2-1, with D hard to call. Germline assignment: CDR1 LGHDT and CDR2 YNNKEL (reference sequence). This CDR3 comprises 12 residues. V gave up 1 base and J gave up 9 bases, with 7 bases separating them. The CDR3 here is CASSQGLREQFF. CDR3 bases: TGTGCCAGCAGCCAAGGACTGCGTGAGCAGTTCTTC.

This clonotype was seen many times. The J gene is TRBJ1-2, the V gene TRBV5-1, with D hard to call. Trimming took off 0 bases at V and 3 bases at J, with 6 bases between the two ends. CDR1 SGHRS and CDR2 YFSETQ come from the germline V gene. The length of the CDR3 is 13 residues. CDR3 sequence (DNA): TGCGCCAGCAGCTTGGGCAGTGACTATGGCTACACCTTC. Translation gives CASSLGSDYGYTF.

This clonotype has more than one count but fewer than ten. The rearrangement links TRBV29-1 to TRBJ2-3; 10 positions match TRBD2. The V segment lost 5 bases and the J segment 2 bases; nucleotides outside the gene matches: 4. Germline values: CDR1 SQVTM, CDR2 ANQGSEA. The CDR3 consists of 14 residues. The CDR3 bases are TGCAGCGTTCCAACTAGCGGGACCACAGATACGCAGTATTTT. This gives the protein CSVPTSGTTDTQYF.

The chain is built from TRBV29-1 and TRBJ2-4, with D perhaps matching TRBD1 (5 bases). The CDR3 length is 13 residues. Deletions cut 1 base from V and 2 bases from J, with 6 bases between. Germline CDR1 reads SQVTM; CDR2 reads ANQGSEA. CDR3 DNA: TGCAGCGTTGAAGGGACACCCAAAAACATTCAGTACTTC. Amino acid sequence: CSVEGTPKNIQYF.

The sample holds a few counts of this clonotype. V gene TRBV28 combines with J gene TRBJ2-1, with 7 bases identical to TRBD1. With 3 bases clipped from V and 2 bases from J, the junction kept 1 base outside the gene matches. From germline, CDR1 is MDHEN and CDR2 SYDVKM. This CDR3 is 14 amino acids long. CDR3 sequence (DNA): TGTGCCAGCAGTTTGACAGGGCCCTACAATGAGCAGTTCTTC. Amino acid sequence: CASSLTGPYNEQFF.

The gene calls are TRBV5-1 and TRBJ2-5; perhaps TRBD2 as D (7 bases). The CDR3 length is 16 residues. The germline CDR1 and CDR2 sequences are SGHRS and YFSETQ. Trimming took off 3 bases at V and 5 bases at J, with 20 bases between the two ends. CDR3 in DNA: TGCGCCAGCAGCTGGCGGGGGCAGGGCGGACCGGAGACCCAGTACTTC. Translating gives CASSWRGQGGPETQYF.

CDR3 in amino acids: CSARARLGSGRADEQFF. The CDR3 region has the DNA TGCAGTGCTAGGGCCCGCCTTGGAAGCGGGAGGGCCGATGAGCAGTTCTTC. This sequence joins TRBV20-1 and TRBJ2-1; the match to TRBD2 covers 10 bases. Germline trimming cut 3 bases from V and 8 bases from J; bases unmatched to any gene: 16. The CDR3 has 17 amino acids. CDR1 and CDR2 (germline): DFQATT, SNEGSKA (reference sequence).

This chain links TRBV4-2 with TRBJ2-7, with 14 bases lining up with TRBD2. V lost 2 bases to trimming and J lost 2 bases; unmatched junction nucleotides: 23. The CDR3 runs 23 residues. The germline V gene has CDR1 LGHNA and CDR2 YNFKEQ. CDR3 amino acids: CASSQFPTNIETSGRASTYEQYF. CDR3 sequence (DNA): TGTGCCAGCAGCCAATTTCCCACCAATATAGAGACTAGCGGGAGGGCCTCGACCTACGAGCAGTACTTC.

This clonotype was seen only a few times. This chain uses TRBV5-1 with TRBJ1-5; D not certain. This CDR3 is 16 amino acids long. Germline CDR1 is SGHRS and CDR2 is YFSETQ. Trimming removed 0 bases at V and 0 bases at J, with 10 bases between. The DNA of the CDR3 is TGCGCCAGCAGCTTGGAGGCAGCCCATAGCAATCAGCCCCAGCATTTT. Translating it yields CASSLEAAHSNQPQHF.

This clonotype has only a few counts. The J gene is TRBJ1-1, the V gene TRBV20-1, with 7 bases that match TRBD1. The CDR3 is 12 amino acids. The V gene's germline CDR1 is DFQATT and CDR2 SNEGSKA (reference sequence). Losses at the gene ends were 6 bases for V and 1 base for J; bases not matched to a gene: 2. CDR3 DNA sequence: TGCAGTGCCAGACAGGGGAACACTGAAGCTTTCTTT. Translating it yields CSARQGNTEAFF.

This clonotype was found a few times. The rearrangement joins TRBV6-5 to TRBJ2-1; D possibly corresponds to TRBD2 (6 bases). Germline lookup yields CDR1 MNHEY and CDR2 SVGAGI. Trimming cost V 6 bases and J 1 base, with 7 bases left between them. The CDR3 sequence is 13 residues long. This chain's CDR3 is CASRRDSYNEQFF. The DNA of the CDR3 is TGTGCCAGCAGGCGGGATTCCTACAATGAGCAGTTCTTC.

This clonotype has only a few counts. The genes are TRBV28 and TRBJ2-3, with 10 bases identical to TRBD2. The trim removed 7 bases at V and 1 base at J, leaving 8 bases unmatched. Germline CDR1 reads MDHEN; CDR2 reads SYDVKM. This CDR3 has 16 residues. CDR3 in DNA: TGTGCCAGCAACCCGTGGACTAGCGGACGCACAGATACGCAGTATTTT. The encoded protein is CASNPWTSGRTDTQYF. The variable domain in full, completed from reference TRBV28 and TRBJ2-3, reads DVKVTQSSRYLVKRTGEKVFLECVQDMDHENMFWYRQDPGLGLRLIYFSYDVKMKEKGDIPEGYSVSREKKERFSLILESASTNQTSMYLCASNPWTSGRTDTQYFGPGTRLTVL.

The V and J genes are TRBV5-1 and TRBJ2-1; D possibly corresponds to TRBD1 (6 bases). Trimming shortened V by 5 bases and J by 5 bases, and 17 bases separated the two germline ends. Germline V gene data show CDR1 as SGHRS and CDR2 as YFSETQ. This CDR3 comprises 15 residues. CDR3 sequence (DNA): TGCGCCAGCAGTAATTCTGGGACACTTCACAATGAGCAGTTCTTC. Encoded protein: CASSNSGTLHNEQFF.

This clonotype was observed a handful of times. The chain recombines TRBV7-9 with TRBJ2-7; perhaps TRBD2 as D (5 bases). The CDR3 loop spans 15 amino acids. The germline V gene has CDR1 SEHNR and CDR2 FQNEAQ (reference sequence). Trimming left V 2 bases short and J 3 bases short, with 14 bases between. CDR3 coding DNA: TGTGCCAGCAGCTTAATCGGGAACCAGGTCTACGAGCAGTACTTC. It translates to CASSLIGNQVYEQYF.

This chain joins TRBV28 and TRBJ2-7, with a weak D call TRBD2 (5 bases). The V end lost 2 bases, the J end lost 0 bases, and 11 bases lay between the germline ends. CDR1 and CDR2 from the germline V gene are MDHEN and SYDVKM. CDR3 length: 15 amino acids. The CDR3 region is CASSLGSVSSYEQYF. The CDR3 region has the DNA TGTGCCAGCAGTTTAGGGAGCGTGAGCTCCTACGAGCAGTACTTC. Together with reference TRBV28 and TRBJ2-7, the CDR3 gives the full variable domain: DVKVTQSSRYLVKRTGEKVFLECVQDMDHENMFWYRQDPGLGLRLIYFSYDVKMKEKGDIPEGYSVSREKKERFSLILESASTNQTSMYLCASSLGSVSSYEQYFGPGTRLTVT.

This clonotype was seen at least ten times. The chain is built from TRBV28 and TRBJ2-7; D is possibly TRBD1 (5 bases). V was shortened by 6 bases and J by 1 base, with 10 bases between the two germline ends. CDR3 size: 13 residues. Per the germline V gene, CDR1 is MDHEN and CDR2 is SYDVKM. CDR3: CASSPGHSYEQYF. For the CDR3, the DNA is TGTGCCAGCAGCCCCGGACATTCCTACGAGCAGTACTTC.

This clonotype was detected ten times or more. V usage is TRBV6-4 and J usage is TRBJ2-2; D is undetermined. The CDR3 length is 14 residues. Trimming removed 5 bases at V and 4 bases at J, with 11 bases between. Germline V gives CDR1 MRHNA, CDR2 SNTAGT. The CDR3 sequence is CASSFTWGTGELFF. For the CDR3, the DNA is TGTGCCAGCAGTTTCACCTGGGGCACCGGGGAGCTGTTTTTT.

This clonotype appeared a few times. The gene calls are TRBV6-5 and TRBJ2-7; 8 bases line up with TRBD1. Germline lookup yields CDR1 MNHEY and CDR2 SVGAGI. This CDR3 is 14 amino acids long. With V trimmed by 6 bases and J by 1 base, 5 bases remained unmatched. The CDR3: CASRQDRASYEQYF. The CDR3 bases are TGTGCCAGCAGACAGGACAGGGCTTCCTACGAGCAGTACTTC.